Reported below is one T cell receptor (beta chain). In germline, CDR1 is MNHNS, CDR2 SASEGT. The CDR3 is 15 residues long. The V end was cut by 2 bases, the J end by 5 bases, with 12 bases between. The data stem from a study of T cell changes during pregnancy in multiple sclerosis. Profiled with immunoSEQ multiplex PCR; TCRdb holds only in-frame clones, not every one. The table records 45,000 to 60,000 clones, nearly 95% of them present only once. The genes are TRBV6-1 and TRBJ2-2, with a possible D match to TRBD1 (5 bases). This TCR was recovered from a female donor in good health, enrolled as a control in a pregnancy study. This material consisted of CD4+ T cells from peripheral blood mononuclear cells, taken after pregnancy. This CDR3 is CASSEFGQGTGELFF. The CDR3 bases are TGTGCCAGCAGTGAATTCGGCCAGGGAACCGGGGAGCTGTTTTTT.